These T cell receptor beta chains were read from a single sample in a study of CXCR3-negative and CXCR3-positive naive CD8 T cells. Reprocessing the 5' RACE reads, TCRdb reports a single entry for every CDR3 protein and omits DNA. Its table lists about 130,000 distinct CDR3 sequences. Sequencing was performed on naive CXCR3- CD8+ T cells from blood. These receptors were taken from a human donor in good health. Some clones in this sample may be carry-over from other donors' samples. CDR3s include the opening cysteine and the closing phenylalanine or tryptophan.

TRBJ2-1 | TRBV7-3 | CASSQGTGSYNEQFF
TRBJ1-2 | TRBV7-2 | CASSLVLGGTGYYGYTF
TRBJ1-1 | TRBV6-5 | CASRKTVMNTEAFF
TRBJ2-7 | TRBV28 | CASSFPPDRSSYEQYF
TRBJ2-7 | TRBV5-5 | CASSLGQTEQYF
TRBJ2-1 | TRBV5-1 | CASSLVQLAGVSYNEQFF
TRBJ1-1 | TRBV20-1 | CSARDRGADTEAFF
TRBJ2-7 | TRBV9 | CASSHSGNGYEQYF
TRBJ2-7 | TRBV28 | CASSLASGYEQYF
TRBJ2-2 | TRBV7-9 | CASSLGGRTGELFF
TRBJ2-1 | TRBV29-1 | CSGTGGNVNEQFF
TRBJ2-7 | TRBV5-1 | CASSLYGTGNYEQYF
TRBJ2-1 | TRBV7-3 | CASSLGLGTYNEQFF
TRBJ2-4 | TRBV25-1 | CASSGRDSIFGWHIQYF
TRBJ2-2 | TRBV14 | CASSQGLAGGYTGELFF
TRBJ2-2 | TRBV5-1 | CASSLEVRGGAGELFF
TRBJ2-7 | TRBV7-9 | CASSPGSGSEQYF
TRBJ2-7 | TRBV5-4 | CASSRGDRSYEQYF
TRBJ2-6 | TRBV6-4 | CASNQGEGANVLTF
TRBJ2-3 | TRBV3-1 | CASSSSGQVMTDTQYF
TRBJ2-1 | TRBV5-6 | CASSLAWQVNNEQFF
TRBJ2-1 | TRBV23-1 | CASSQLKGDVKSYNEQFF
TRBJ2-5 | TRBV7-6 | CASSLDWGRIETQYF
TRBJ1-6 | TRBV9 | CASSSGTGFAPLHF
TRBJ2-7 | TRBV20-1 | CSASGTGGEQYF
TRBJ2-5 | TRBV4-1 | CASSQYLTGVETQYF
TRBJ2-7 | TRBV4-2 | CASSQVAVSGRSAYEQYF
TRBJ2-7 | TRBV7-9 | CASSLDLTPYEQYF
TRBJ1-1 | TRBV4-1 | CASSQDSAGLNTEAFF